These 26 T cell receptor beta chains came from one sample sequenced in a study of cytomegalovirus exposure and HLA in healthy donors. Repertoires were generated with immunoSEQ multiplex PCR, while TCRdb's copy carries only in-frame clones and drops some. The sample yields 250,000 or so clones, about 90% seen once. The sequenced material came from PBMCs. The source is a young woman in good health and CMV-seronegative.

This chain links TRBV20-1 with TRBJ2-7, with a tentative D call TRBD2 (6 bases). Germline values: CDR1 DFQATT, CDR2 SNEGSKA (reference sequence). This CDR3 contains 11 residues. Trimming removed 6 bases at V and 6 bases at J, with 12 bases between. The CDR3 bases are TGCAGTGCCGTCCGGGGAGGCGAGCAGTACTTC. Translation gives CSAVRGGEQYF.

This clone was detected once. The chain joins TRBV19 to TRBJ2-7; 11 nucleotides agree with TRBD1. This CDR3 is 14 amino acids long. With V trimmed by 4 bases and J by 5 bases, 4 bases remained unmatched. CDR1 is LNHDA, CDR2 SQIVND, per germline (reference sequence). The CDR3 here is CASSTGQGAHEQYF. In DNA form, the CDR3 reads TGTGCCAGTAGTACCGGACAGGGGGCACACGAGCAGTACTTC.

The V and J genes are TRBV11-2 and TRBJ2-3, with TRBD2 matching over 10 bases. This CDR3 has 17 amino acids. Trimming removed 5 bases from V and 2 bases from J; junction bases left unmatched: 10. CDR1 and CDR2 (germline): SGHAT, FQNNGV. The CDR3 DNA reads as TGTGCCAGCAGCCGACGCGTAGCGGGGGGCACCACAGATACGCAGTATTTT. This codes for CASSRRVAGGTTDTQYF.

This chain uses TRBV4-3 with TRBJ2-7; D is possibly TRBD2 (5 bases). The V end was cut by 3 bases, the J end by 6 bases, with 15 bases between. There are 14 residues in the CDR3. Germline CDR1 is LGHNA and CDR2 is YSLEER. DNA of the CDR3: TGCGCCAGCAGCCAGGATCGAGGGTGGCGCGAGCAGTACTTC. Translation gives CASSQDRGWREQYF.

This clone was found once. The rearrangement joins TRBV5-8 to TRBJ2-7; no firm D call. This CDR3 comprises 14 residues. Trimming took 4 bases from V and 0 from J, leaving 11 bases between them. From germline, CDR1 is SGHTS and CDR2 YDEGEE. The CDR3 sequence: CASSGSGSSYEQYF. The CDR3 bases are TGTGCCAGCAGCGGATCCGGGTCCTCCTACGAGCAGTACTTC.

This clone appeared once. The CDR3 region is CASSTSAVATEAFF. CDR3 DNA: TGTGCCAGCAGTACCTCGGCGGTTGCCACTGAAGCTTTCTTT. V and J are TRBV2 and TRBJ1-1; no clear D. Germline-derived CDR1 and CDR2 are SNHLY and FYNNEI. Trimming removed 5 bases at V and 4 bases at J, with 14 bases between. The CDR3 is made up of 14 amino acids. The full variable domain, rest sourced from reference TRBV2 and TRBJ1-1, is EPEVTQTPSHQVTQMGQEVILRCVPISNHLYFYWYRQILGQKVEFLVSFYNNEISEKSEIFDDQFSVERPDGSNFTLKIRSTKLEDSAMYFCASSTSAVATEAFFGQGTRLTVV.

This chain uses TRBV5-4 with TRBJ1-2; perhaps TRBD1 as D (6 bases). The CDR3 extends over 15 amino acids. The germline V gene has CDR1 SGHNT and CDR2 YYREEE (reference sequence). Trimming shortened V by 5 bases and J by 3 bases, and 17 bases separated the two germline ends. The CDR3 spells CASRPWTVPHYGYTF. DNA of the CDR3: TGTGCCAGCAGACCCTGGACAGTCCCCCACTATGGCTACACCTTC.

CDR3 coding DNA: TGTGCCTGGAGGTTAGCGGGGGGGCCTGGTACGCAGTATTTT. Translated, it gives CAWRLAGGPGTQYF. The chain combines TRBV30 with TRBJ2-3; 11 bases map to TRBD2. J gave up 8 bases and V 3 bases, and 7 bases lay outside the gene matches. The CDR3 loop spans 14 amino acids. Germline assignment: CDR1 GTSNPN and CDR2 SVGIG (reference sequence).

Only one count was recorded for this clone. The chain recombines TRBV4-1 with TRBJ2-5; the match to TRBD1 covers 11 bases. The CDR3 covers 15 residues. V gave up 5 bases and J gave up 4 bases; unmatched junction bases: 6. The germline V gene encodes CDR1 MGHRA and CDR2 YSYEKL. The CDR3 sequence: CASSERTGGLETQYF. Written as DNA, the CDR3 is TGCGCCAGCAGCGAGCGGACAGGGGGCTTAGAGACCCAGTACTTC.

This clone was recorded once. The V call is TRBV5-6, the J call TRBJ2-1; 12 positions agree with TRBD2. V shed 0 bases, J shed 8 bases, and the junction held 3 bases outside the gene matches. The CDR3 totals 15 residues. CDR1 is SGHDT, CDR2 YYEEEE, per germline. CDR3 nucleotides: TGTGCCAGCAGCTTGGGACTAGCGGGGGAGTATGAGCAGTTCTTC. Its protein is CASSLGLAGEYEQFF.

The chain's CDR3 is CASSLIGRGSQPQHF. CDR3 nucleotide sequence: TGTGCCAGCAGCTTAATTGGCAGGGGAAGCCAGCCCCAGCATTTT. V usage is TRBV5-8 and J usage is TRBJ1-5, with D perhaps matching TRBD1 (6 bases). The CDR3 is made up of 15 amino acids. Germline V lookup: CDR1 SGHTS, CDR2 YDEGEE. V dropped 2 bases and J dropped 7 bases, with 16 bases sitting between them.

The rearrangement links TRBV6-4 to TRBJ2-3, with 10 bases identical to TRBD2. J was trimmed by 7 bases and V by 4 bases; bases with no gene match: 8. The CDR3 consists of 15 residues. The germline V gene has CDR1 MRHNA and CDR2 SNTAGT. This CDR3 is CASSAAGGPVNTQYF. The CDR3 bases are TGTGCCAGCAGTGCAGCGGGGGGGCCGGTAAATACGCAGTATTTT.

The rearrangement links TRBV9 to TRBJ2-2; 8 nucleotides line up with TRBD2. Per germline, CDR1 SGDLS and CDR2 YYNGEE. The V gene end was trimmed by 4 bases and the J gene end by 0 bases; junction bases not matched to a gene: 2. This CDR3 has 15 amino acids. This CDR3 is CASSIGGANTGELFF. The CDR3 bases are TGTGCCAGCAGCATCGGGGGGGCGAACACCGGGGAGCTGTTTTTT. Full variable domain (outside the CDR3, taken from reference TRBV9 and TRBJ2-2): DSGVTQTPKHLITATGQRVTLRCSPRSGDLSVYWYQQSLDQGLQFLIQYYNGEERAKGNILERFSAQQFPDLHSELNLSSLELGDSALYFCASSIGGANTGELFFGEGSRLTVL.

The chain joins TRBV27 to TRBJ1-4; D is undetermined. The V end lost 1 base, the J end lost 5 bases, and 8 bases lay between the germline ends. CDR1 and CDR2 (germline): MNHEY, SMNVEV (reference sequence). This CDR3 is built from 14 residues. This CDR3 is CASSLLASNEKLFF. Here the CDR3 DNA reads TGTGCCAGCAGTTTATTGGCCTCAAATGAAAAACTGTTTTTT. Together with reference TRBV27 and TRBJ1-4, the CDR3 gives the full variable domain: EAQVTQNPRYLITVTGKKLTVTCSQNMNHEYMSWYRQDPGLGLRQIYYSMNVEVTDKGDVPEGYKVSRKEKRNFPLILESPSPNQTSLYFCASSLLASNEKLFFGSGTQLSVL.

V is TRBV5-1 and J is TRBJ2-1; possibly TRBD1 for D (6 bases). Trimming took 3 bases from V and 2 from J, leaving 15 bases between them. Germline CDR1 reads SGHRS; CDR2 reads YFSETQ. The CDR3 contains 16 residues. The CDR3 reads CASSSEGGGPYNEQFF. In DNA, the CDR3 is TGCGCCAGCAGCTCCGAAGGGGGTGGCCCCTACAATGAGCAGTTCTTC. The whole variable domain, remainder taken from reference TRBV5-1 and TRBJ2-1, is KAGVTQTPRYLIKTRGQQVTLSCSPISGHRSVSWYQQTPGQGLQFLFEYFSETQRNKGNFPGRFSGRQFSNSRSEMNVSTLELGDSALYLCASSSEGGGPYNEQFFGPGTRLTVL.

The chain combines TRBV11-2 with TRBJ2-7; TRBD2 is a possible D gene (7 bases). Germline V gene lookup returns CDR1 SGHAT and CDR2 FQNNGV. The CDR3 is 16 residues long. V lost 6 bases, J lost 5 bases, and 23 bases lay in between. CDR3: CASRSTAGAQTHEQYF. The CDR3 nucleotides are TGTGCCAGCAGAAGCACGGCGGGGGCCCAAACCCACGAGCAGTACTTC.

The rearrangement links TRBV5-1 to TRBJ1-4; 8 bases are shared with TRBD1. The CDR3 length is 14 residues. Germline trimming cut 4 bases from V and 6 bases from J; bases unmatched to any gene: 5. From germline, CDR1 is SGHRS and CDR2 YFSETQ. The CDR3 bases are TGCGCCAGCAGCGTGACAGGGGACGATGAAAAACTGTTTTTT. Translated, it gives CASSVTGDDEKLFF.

The rearrangement uses TRBV5-1 and TRBJ2-5, with D perhaps TRBD1 (5 bases). Germline assignment: CDR1 SGHRS and CDR2 YFSETQ. The germline V and J ends were trimmed by 4 bases and 1 base, with 17 bases remaining between them. CDR3 length: 16 amino acids. The CDR3: CASSLGHALSQETQYF. The CDR3 nucleotides read TGCGCCAGCAGCCTTGGACACGCACTGAGCCAAGAGACCCAGTACTTC.

This chain links TRBV25-1 with TRBJ1-5, with D possibly matching TRBD1 (6 bases). CDR1 MGHDK and CDR2 SYGVNS come from the germline V gene. V was shortened by 4 bases and J by 5 bases, with 9 bases between the two germline ends. This CDR3 is built from 13 residues. CDR3 sequence: CASSAQGYQPQHF. Written as DNA, the CDR3 is TGTGCCAGCAGTGCTCAGGGGTATCAGCCCCAGCATTTT.

Here the CDR3 reads CASSKTGIGTEAFF. The CDR3 DNA follows: TGTGCCAGCAGCAAAACAGGGATAGGCACTGAAGCTTTCTTT. The chain employs TRBV7-9 and TRBJ1-1, with D maybe TRBD1 (6 bases). From germline, CDR1 is SEHNR and CDR2 FQNEAQ (reference sequence). CDR3 length equals 14 residues. V was pared by 5 bases and J by 4 bases, with 14 bases between.

This clone appeared once. The V gene is TRBV28, the J gene TRBJ1-2; 10 positions agree with TRBD1. V shed 4 bases, J shed 2 bases, and the junction held 7 bases outside the gene matches. This CDR3 spans 16 amino acids. Germline values: CDR1 MDHEN, CDR2 SYDVKM. CDR3 amino acids: CASSYRDRGLNYGYTF. Here the CDR3 DNA reads TGTGCCAGCAGTTACCGGGACAGGGGACTAAACTATGGCTACACCTTC.

The V call is TRBV19, the J call TRBJ1-6; D is ambiguous. Trimming cost V 5 bases and J 0 bases, with 8 bases left between them. This CDR3 has 15 amino acids. Germline CDR1 is LNHDA and CDR2 is SQIVND (reference sequence). The CDR3, as DNA: TGTGCCAGTAGTGTCAGTAACTCCTATAATTCACCCCTCCACTTT. Translation gives CASSVSNSYNSPLHF.

This clone appeared a single time. This chain uses TRBV5-1 with TRBJ1-4; 7 bases match TRBD1. Germline V gene data show CDR1 as SGHRS and CDR2 as YFSETQ. The CDR3 contains 14 residues. The V gene end was trimmed by 4 bases and the J gene end by 7 bases; junction bases not matched to a gene: 7. CDR3 coding DNA: TGCGCCAGCAGCCCTGGACAGGTCGGTGAAAAACTGTTTTTT. Translation gives CASSPGQVGEKLFF. Supplemented by reference TRBV5-1 and TRBJ1-4, the full variable domain reads KAGVTQTPRYLIKTRGQQVTLSCSPISGHRSVSWYQQTPGQGLQFLFEYFSETQRNKGNFPGRFSGRQFSNSRSEMNVSTLELGDSALYLCASSPGQVGEKLFFGSGTQLSVL.

This chain connects TRBV6-5 to TRBJ1-1, with 7 positions matching TRBD1. Germline V gives CDR1 MNHEY, CDR2 SVGAGI. V lost 6 bases and J lost 4; bases outside the gene matches: 5. This CDR3 contains 13 residues. The chain's CDR3 is CASRLDRATEAFF. The CDR3 nucleotides read TGTGCCAGCAGGCTAGACAGGGCCACTGAAGCTTTCTTT.

V is TRBV27 and J is TRBJ1-1; 7 bases are a match to TRBD1. The ends lost 5 bases at V and 2 bases at J; junction bases unmatched: 8. The CDR3 length is 15 residues. Per germline, CDR1 MNHEY and CDR2 SMNVEV (reference sequence). CDR3 sequence (DNA): TGTGCCAGCAGTCCCACCAGGGGGATTAACACTGAAGCTTTCTTT. Protein sequence: CASSPTRGINTEAFF.

The V and J genes are TRBV6-5 and TRBJ1-3, with D possibly matching TRBD1 (5 bases). The CDR3 covers 15 residues. In germline, CDR1 is MNHEY, CDR2 SVGAGI. The V end was cut by 0 bases, the J end by 2 bases, with 8 bases between. In DNA form, the CDR3 reads TGTGCCAGCAGTTACTCAGGCAGGGCTGGAAACACCATATATTTT. It yields the protein CASSYSGRAGNTIYF.